This T cell receptor (beta chain) emerged from a study of blood T cell repertoires in COVID-19. The germline V gene has CDR1 ENHRY and CDR2 SYGVKD. The V and J ends lost 7 bases and 3 bases respectively, with 9 bases between them. This CDR3 comprises 13 residues. Method: immunoSEQ multiplex PCR; TCRdb's copy keeps in-frame clones and lacks some. The table shows fewer than 100,000 clones, with almost 85% occurring only once. The sample taken for sequencing was peripheral blood. The TCR was taken from a man aged 50 to 60 with acute or convalescent COVID-19. The chain uses TRBV10-3 and TRBJ2-2; D gene unclear. The CDR3 DNA sequence: TGTGCCATCATAAAACAAGACACCGGGGAGCTGTTTTTT. This translates into CAIIKQDTGELFF.